This paragraph covers one T cell receptor beta chain sequence. What it binds is not known. The sample originates from a study of T cell responses to AZD1222 COVID-19 vaccine. Study-wide results and limits: In a largely white British group with more females than males, clonal diversity was possibly underestimated. Spike-specific TCR breadth and depth rose after two AZD1222 doses. Nearly half of unique spike-specific TCRs reportedly avoided B.1.351 and B.1.1.7 mutated regions.

The repertoire was sequenced with immunoSEQ multiplex PCR; TCRdb's copy has only in-frame clones and lacks some. The sample holds about 130,000 clones, roughly 90% seen once. Trimming removed 1 base from V and 0 bases from J; junction bases left unmatched: 4. The CDR3 is 16 amino acids. Germline values: CDR1 SGHRS, CDR2 YFSETQ. Sequenced here: peripheral blood, sampled 28 days after the second AZD1222 dose. This receptor was taken from an adult who received the AZD1222 COVID-19 vaccine. This rearrangement joins TRBV5-1 to TRBJ2-1; the match to TRBD2 covers 7 bases. The CDR3 loop is CASSLSGANSYNEQFF. CDR3 nucleotides: TGCGCCAGCAGCTTGAGCGGGGCAAACTCCTACAATGAGCAGTTCTTC.